The 12 T cell receptor beta chains reported below all come from one sample, sequenced in a study of cytomegalovirus exposure and HLA in healthy donors. Use of 60 Vbeta and 13 Jbeta primers characterized the PCR. Using immunoSEQ multiplex PCR, the repertoire was profiled, and TCRdb retains in-frame clones only, with some absent. Seen here are approximately 170,000 clones, over 60% observed once, and the top ten hold 2.3%. The specimen sequenced was PBMCs. Every receptor here comes from a woman aged 50 to 65 in good health and CMV-seronegative.

This chain joins TRBV12-5 and TRBJ2-1, with 12 bases fitting TRBD2. Germline values: CDR1 LGHNT, CDR2 FRNRAP. The length of the CDR3 is 17 residues. The ends lost 2 bases at V and 3 bases at J; junction bases unmatched: 5. The CDR3 here is CASGLFRLAGDYNEQFF. The CDR3 region has the DNA TGTGCTAGTGGTTTGTTCCGACTAGCGGGAGACTACAATGAGCAGTTCTTC.

This clone was detected a few times. The chain employs TRBV6-6 and TRBJ1-2, with 7 bases identical to TRBD1. This CDR3 region has 13 residues. The germline CDR1 and CDR2 sequences are MNHNY and SVGAGI (reference sequence). V shed 2 bases and J 6 bases; nucleotides not matched to a gene: 3. For the CDR3, the DNA is TGTGCCAGCAGTTACGGGCAGGGGGATGGCTACACCTTC. This encodes CASSYGQGDGYTF.

The V call is TRBV10-3, the J call TRBJ2-2; possible D gene TRBD1, 6 bases. This CDR3 is 16 amino acids long. Germline lookup yields CDR1 ENHRY and CDR2 SYGVKD. Trimming cost V 2 bases and J 2 bases, with 12 bases left between them. As DNA, the CDR3 is TGTGCCATCAGTGAGACGGACAGACACAACACCGGGGAGCTGTTTTTT. As protein: CAISETDRHNTGELFF.

The J gene is TRBJ1-1, the V gene TRBV2, with D tentatively TRBD1 (5 bases). Trimming left V 6 bases short and J 4 bases short, with 15 bases between. The CDR3 is 14 residues long. Per the germline V gene, CDR1 is SNHLY and CDR2 is FYNNEI. CDR3 residues: CASRGFQGITEAFF. The CDR3 DNA is TGTGCCAGCAGGGGCTTCCAGGGAATCACTGAAGCTTTCTTT. The variable domain in full, completed from reference TRBV2 and TRBJ1-1, reads EPEVTQTPSHQVTQMGQEVILRCVPISNHLYFYWYRQILGQKVEFLVSFYNNEISEKSEIFDDQFSVERPDGSNFTLKIRSTKLEDSAMYFCASRGFQGITEAFFGQGTRLTVV.

The chain recombines TRBV7-9 with TRBJ1-4, with 7 bases identical to TRBD1. In germline, CDR1 is SEHNR, CDR2 FQNEAQ (reference sequence). With V trimmed by 2 bases and J by 10 bases, 10 bases remained unmatched. This CDR3 contains 15 residues. CDR3 bases: TGTGCCAGCAGCTTAAGCGACAGGGAAAGAGGAAAACTGTTTTTT. Translated: CASSLSDRERGKLFF.

The gene calls are TRBV9 and TRBJ1-2, with 10 bases aligning to TRBD1. The CDR3 consists of 16 residues. With 4 bases clipped from V and 5 bases from J, the junction kept 11 bases outside the gene matches. Looked up from germline, CDR1 is SGDLS and CDR2 is YYNGEE. In DNA form, the CDR3 reads TGTGCCAGCAGCTTTACCGGGACAGGGGAGGGATATGGCTACACCTTC. Translating gives CASSFTGTGEGYGYTF.

The J gene is TRBJ1-2, the V gene TRBV2; D unresolved. This CDR3 has 13 residues. The V end was cut by 2 bases, the J end by 0 bases, with 4 bases between. The V gene's germline CDR1 is SNHLY and CDR2 FYNNEI. The CDR3 spells CASSETANYGYTF. The CDR3, as DNA: TGTGCCAGCAGTGAAACAGCTAACTATGGCTACACCTTC.

The chain joins TRBV4-3 to TRBJ2-2; 7 bases map to TRBD1. The trim removed 4 bases at V and 6 bases at J, leaving 8 bases unmatched. Germline V gives CDR1 LGHNA, CDR2 YSLEER. The length of the CDR3 is 15 residues. The CDR3 nucleotides read TGCGCCAGCAGCCTATGGACAGGCGTCTCCGGGGAGCTGTTTTTT. Residues: CASSLWTGVSGELFF.

V and J are TRBV7-9 and TRBJ1-1; D uncertain. This CDR3 has 14 residues. The germline V gene encodes CDR1 SEHNR and CDR2 FQNEAQ (reference sequence). Trimming removed 5 bases from V and 5 bases from J, with 15 bases in between. The CDR3: CASSPNRGGTEAFF. The DNA of the CDR3 is TGTGCCAGCAGCCCTAACCGAGGAGGGACTGAAGCTTTCTTT.

In its sample, this clone was seen a few times. The chain is built from TRBV5-6 and TRBJ2-5; no definite D call. Germline CDR1 and CDR2: SGHDT and YYEEEE. This CDR3 comprises 14 residues. Trimming stripped 4 bases from V and 1 base from J, with 11 bases between. CDR3 sequence reads: CASSTRVLQETQYF. DNA for the CDR3: TGTGCCAGCAGCACCCGGGTCCTCCAAGAGACCCAGTACTTC.

This rearrangement joins TRBV4-2 to TRBJ2-1; TRBD1 matches at 10 bases. Trimming removed 1 base from V and 7 bases from J; junction bases left unmatched: 7. The germline gives CDR1 LGHNA, CDR2 YNFKEQ. The CDR3 is 16 residues long. The CDR3 reads CASSQAEGTGVNEQFF. CDR3 bases: TGTGCCAGCAGCCAAGCGGAGGGGACAGGGGTTAATGAGCAGTTCTTC.

The V and J genes are TRBV5-1 and TRBJ2-7, with no clear D. This CDR3 comprises 15 residues. The V and J ends lost 0 bases and 2 bases respectively, with 12 bases between them. CDR1 SGHRS and CDR2 YFSETQ come from the germline V gene. CDR3 amino acids: CASSLVVGSPYEQYF. CDR3 nucleotides: TGCGCCAGCAGCTTGGTTGTGGGCAGTCCCTACGAGCAGTACTTC.